The clone carrying this TCR beta chain was seen more than once but under ten times. No antigen is known for it. This specimen belongs to a study of cytotoxic CD8 clonotypes in ibrutinib-treated CLL. Study-wide findings and caveats: At ibrutinib response, clonality increased, and at progression it declined back toward baseline.

The protocol was immunoSEQ multiplex PCR, while the TCRdb copy is restricted to in-frame clones and leaves out a portion. The data show roughly 150,000 clones, under 90% seen once. V was trimmed by 6 bases and J by 0 bases, leaving 12 bases between them. CDR1 is MNHEY and CDR2 is SMNVEV in the germline V gene (reference sequence). There are 15 residues in the CDR3. The receptor was derived from a human donor with chronic lymphocytic leukemia. The material sequenced was PBMCs, taken after 24 months of ibrutinib treatment. This chain joins TRBV27 and TRBJ1-3, with D possibly being TRBD1 (5 bases). CDR3 nucleotides: TGTGCCAGCAGAAGGGAACAGGCCTCTGGAAACACCATATATTTT. Amino acids: CASRREQASGNTIYF.